The clone carrying this TCR beta chain was seen only once. This specimen comes from a study of blood T cell repertoires in COVID-19. Trimming removed 7 bases at V and 2 bases at J, with 9 bases between. CDR1 SNHLY and CDR2 FYNNEI come from the germline V gene. The CDR3 loop spans 14 amino acids. This table comes from immunoSEQ multiplex PCR, and its TCRdb copy is limited to in-frame clones, with some not included. In the table there are 270,000 or so clones, approximately 86% of which are singletons. J is TRBJ1-6 and V is TRBV2; weak D call: TRBD1 (6 bases). The sequenced sample consisted of peripheral blood. The origin of this receptor is a woman aged 18-35 years with acute or convalescent COVID-19. The CDR3 region is CASTEGAYNSPLHF. DNA of the CDR3: TGTGCCAGCACCGAGGGGGCCTATAATTCACCCCTCCACTTT. Combining the CDR3 with reference TRBV2 and TRBJ1-6 gives the whole variable domain EPEVTQTPSHQVTQMGQEVILRCVPISNHLYFYWYRQILGQKVEFLVSFYNNEISEKSEIFDDQFSVERPDGSNFTLKIRSTKLEDSAMYFCASTEGAYNSPLHFGNGTRLTVT.